Listed here are 26 T cell receptor beta chains from one sample, sequenced in a study of PD-1 blockade in mismatch repair-deficient tumors. TCRdb keeps only in-frame clones here, not all; method: immunoSEQ multiplex PCR. The sample yields around 37,000 clones, 80% to 85% seen once. Sequences were derived from PBMCs, sampled around 40 weeks after starting pembrolizumab. The receptors derive from an adult with mismatch repair-deficient cancer.

The V gene is TRBV5-4, the J gene TRBJ2-7, with 8 bases identical to TRBD2. Germline CDR1 reads SGHNT; CDR2 reads YYREEE (reference sequence). J gave up 1 base and V 2 bases, and 2 bases lay outside the gene matches. The length of the CDR3 is 14 residues. CDR3 loop: CASSFTGGSYEQYF. For the CDR3, the DNA is TGTGCCAGCAGCTTTACGGGGGGGTCCTACGAGCAGTACTTC.

The chain recombines TRBV2 with TRBJ2-1, with TRBD2 matching 7 bases. CDR1 is SNHLY, CDR2 FYNNEI, per germline. There are 15 residues in the CDR3. V lost 0 bases, J lost 6 bases, and 5 bases stayed unmatched. The CDR3 is CASSEAGGPPNEQFF. The CDR3 region has the DNA TGTGCCAGCAGTGAAGCGGGAGGGCCCCCCAATGAGCAGTTCTTC.

Notes on this clone: Other DNA sequences of this sample code for an identical CDR3. This rearrangement joins TRBV4-1 to TRBJ2-7; 8 positions match TRBD1. This CDR3 spans 14 amino acids. Germline loops: CDR1 MGHRA, CDR2 YSYEKL. V shed 1 base, J shed 1 base, and the junction held 0 bases outside the gene matches. In nucleotides, the CDR3 is TGCGCCAGCAGCCAAGGACAGGGGTCCTACGAGCAGTACTTC. Residues: CASSQGQGSYEQYF.

About this clone itself: Other DNA sequences in the same sample also yield this CDR3. The chain joins TRBV10-3 to TRBJ2-7; TRBD2 aligns across 9 bases. Per germline, CDR1 ENHRY and CDR2 SYGVKD. The CDR3 runs 16 residues. V lost 4 bases to trimming and J lost 0 bases; unmatched junction nucleotides: 7. This chain's CDR3 is CAISALSGRSSYEQYF. CDR3 DNA: TGTGCCATCAGTGCTCTTAGCGGGAGAAGCTCCTACGAGCAGTACTTC.

The genes are TRBV10-2 and TRBJ2-2, with D tentatively TRBD2 (6 bases). Trimming took 4 bases from V and 5 from J, leaving 11 bases between them. The germline V gene has CDR1 WSHSY and CDR2 SAAADI. The CDR3 contains 14 residues. The DNA for the CDR3 is TGCGCCAGCAGTGGCATAGGGAGGACCGGGGAGCTGTTTTTT. Translated, it gives CASSGIGRTGELFF.

The chain links TRBV7-9 to TRBJ1-2, with 9 bases identical to TRBD1. The CDR3 spans 19 residues. The trim removed 5 bases at V and 2 bases at J, leaving 18 bases unmatched. CDR1 is SEHNR, CDR2 FQNEAQ, per germline (reference sequence). CDR3 region: CASSPITSRDRDRNYGYTF. CDR3 in DNA: TGTGCCAGCAGCCCCATCACCTCCCGGGACAGGGATCGAAACTATGGCTACACCTTC.

The rearrangement uses TRBV6-5 and TRBJ1-1; D is undetermined. The V gene's germline CDR1 is MNHEY and CDR2 SVGAGI. Trimming shortened V by 5 bases and J by 4 bases, and 17 bases separated the two germline ends. The CDR3 loop spans 15 amino acids. CDR3 protein: CASSHGEGIPTEAFF. CDR3 coding DNA: TGTGCCAGCAGTCACGGAGAGGGAATCCCCACTGAAGCTTTCTTT.

The CDR3 region has the DNA TGTGCCAGCAGCGTACCGGGACTAGCGGGAGGGGGAGATACGCAGTATTTT. As protein: CASSVPGLAGGGDTQYF. The chain couples TRBV5-6 to TRBJ2-3, with TRBD2 identical over 16 bases. With 4 bases clipped from V and 5 bases from J, the junction kept 7 bases outside the gene matches. Germline V gene lookup returns CDR1 SGHDT and CDR2 YYEEEE. The CDR3 runs 17 residues. Full variable domain (remainder filled in from reference TRBV5-6 and TRBJ2-3): DAGVTQSPTHLIKTRGQQVTLRCSPKSGHDTVSWYQQALGQGPQFIFQYYEEEERQRGNFPDRFSGHQFPNYSSELNVNALLLGDSALYLCASSVPGLAGGGDTQYFGPGTRLTVL.

The V gene is TRBV18, the J gene TRBJ2-3, with D maybe TRBD2 (6 bases). The germline gives CDR1 KGHSH, CDR2 LQKENI. V was shortened by 6 bases and J by 6 bases, with 19 bases between the two germline ends. CDR3 size: 15 residues. The DNA for the CDR3 is TGTGCCAGCTCGCCGGACTATAGTCTATGGGATACGCAGTATTTT. It is translated as CASSPDYSLWDTQYF.

The J gene is TRBJ2-1, the V gene TRBV5-1, with a possible D match to TRBD2 (5 bases). The germline gives CDR1 SGHRS, CDR2 YFSETQ. The CDR3 runs 16 residues. V was trimmed by 1 base and J by 2 bases, leaving 13 bases between them. CDR3 in DNA: TGCGCCAGCAGCTTGTCTGGCGAGGGAACCTACAATGAGCAGTTCTTC. The encoded protein is CASSLSGEGTYNEQFF. The complete variable domain, with remaining parts taken from reference TRBV5-1 and TRBJ2-1, reads KAGVTQTPRYLIKTRGQQVTLSCSPISGHRSVSWYQQTPGQGLQFLFEYFSETQRNKGNFPGRFSGRQFSNSRSEMNVSTLELGDSALYLCASSLSGEGTYNEQFFGPGTRLTVL.

The J gene is TRBJ2-7, the V gene TRBV28, with D possibly matching TRBD2 (7 bases). The V and J ends lost 7 bases and 5 bases respectively, with 15 bases between them. Germline V lookup: CDR1 MDHEN, CDR2 SYDVKM. This CDR3 spans 13 amino acids. The CDR3 protein is CASTEGGANEQYF. CDR3 nucleotides: TGTGCCAGCACCGAGGGGGGGGCTAACGAGCAGTACTTC.

The chain uses TRBV18 and TRBJ1-2; maybe TRBD1 (6 bases). The V gene's germline CDR1 is KGHSH and CDR2 LQKENI. The germline V and J ends were trimmed by 3 bases and 0 bases, with 20 bases remaining between them. CDR3 length equals 18 residues. Here the CDR3 reads CASSPETMRGGANYGYTF. The CDR3, as DNA: TGTGCCAGCTCACCGGAGACCATGCGCGGGGGCGCTAACTATGGCTACACCTTC.

The chain carries TRBV5-5 and TRBJ2-1, with 11 bases matching TRBD2. The junction had 4 bases not matched to a gene; V was cut back by 1 base and J by 4 bases. CDR3 length: 16 amino acids. CDR1 and CDR2 (germline): SGHKS, YYEKEE (reference sequence). The CDR3 loop is CASSLLGTSGYNEQFF. The CDR3 DNA reads as TGTGCCAGCAGCTTGCTGGGGACTAGCGGATACAATGAGCAGTTCTTC.

The chain has TRBV16 and TRBJ1-1; possible D gene TRBD1, 5 bases. The V gene lost 2 bases and the J gene lost 6 bases, with 16 bases spanning the gap. This CDR3 comprises 15 residues. The germline CDR1 and CDR2 sequences are KGHSY and FQNENV. CDR3 residues: CASSQRAQRGAEAFF. In DNA, the CDR3 is TGTGCCAGCAGCCAAAGGGCCCAGCGGGGGGCTGAAGCTTTCTTT.

The chain has TRBV5-5 and TRBJ1-6; tentative D call: TRBD1 (5 bases). The CDR3 contains 13 residues. The germline V gene encodes CDR1 SGHKS and CDR2 YYEKEE (reference sequence). V was shortened by 4 bases and J by 10 bases, with 12 bases between the two germline ends. The CDR3 DNA reads as TGTGCCAGCAGCCTACGGACAAACTCACCCCTCCACTTT. Translated, it gives CASSLRTNSPLHF.

The chain is built from TRBV2 and TRBJ2-7; TRBD1 agrees at 11 bases. Germline V CDR1 and CDR2: SNHLY, FYNNEI. This CDR3 has 12 residues. J was trimmed by 6 bases and V by 8 bases; bases with no gene match: 3. The CDR3 coding sequence is TGTGCCAGCGGGACAGGGGGATTCGAGCAGTACTTC. Translation gives CASGTGGFEQYF.

CDR3 nucleotides: TGCGCCAGCAGTGGGACAGGCAACACAGATACGCAGTATTTT. It yields the protein CASSGTGNTDTQYF. The chain is built from TRBV10-1 and TRBJ2-3, with 7 bases aligning to TRBD1. The germline V gene has CDR1 WNHNN and CDR2 SYGVQD (reference sequence). This CDR3 is 14 amino acids long. V lost 4 bases to trimming and J lost 2 bases; unmatched junction nucleotides: 3.

CDR3 amino acids: CASKPGGAGYQETQYF. CDR3 sequence (DNA): TGTGCCAGTAAACCGGGGGGAGCTGGGTACCAAGAGACCCAGTACTTC. The chain links TRBV19 to TRBJ2-5, with 7 positions matching TRBD2. J gave up 0 bases and V 7 bases, and 11 bases lay outside the gene matches. The CDR3 runs 16 residues. Germline V lookup: CDR1 LNHDA, CDR2 SQIVND (reference sequence).

This chain joins TRBV7-9 and TRBJ2-5, with D possibly TRBD1 on 5 matching bases. In germline, CDR1 is SEHNR, CDR2 FQNEAQ (reference sequence). The CDR3 runs to 12 residues. Deletions cut 5 bases from V and 9 bases from J, with 13 bases between. The CDR3 sequence: CASSPDIQAQYF. The CDR3 DNA reads TGTGCCAGCAGCCCGGACATCCAGGCCCAGTACTTC.

The chain is built from TRBV4-2 and TRBJ2-2, with unresolved D. There are 14 residues in the CDR3. The V end was cut by 4 bases, the J end by 4 bases, with 10 bases between. The V gene's germline CDR1 is LGHNA and CDR2 YNFKEQ. The CDR3 is CASSLQKLTGELFF. The CDR3 coding sequence is TGTGCCAGCAGCCTCCAAAAGCTCACCGGGGAGCTGTTTTTT.

In this sample, this clone turned up a few times. The chain links TRBV2 to TRBJ2-7; the match to TRBD2 covers 8 bases. The germline gives CDR1 SNHLY, CDR2 FYNNEI. This CDR3 spans 14 amino acids. V lost 7 bases to trimming and J lost 3 bases; unmatched junction nucleotides: 8. CDR3 nucleotide sequence: TGTGCCAGCACCGATAGCGGGACCCGCTACGAGCAGTACTTC. Its protein is CASTDSGTRYEQYF.

J is TRBJ2-5 and V is TRBV5-4, with 16 bases matching TRBD2. The CDR3 sequence is 17 residues long. Germline V lookup: CDR1 SGHNT, CDR2 YYREEE (reference sequence). V dropped 5 bases and J dropped 4; count of bases not matched to a gene: 8. The CDR3 reads CASRAGTSGRAGETQYF. In nucleotides, the CDR3 is TGTGCCAGCAGAGCCGGGACTAGCGGGAGGGCCGGAGAGACCCAGTACTTC. Drawing the rest from reference TRBV5-4 and TRBJ2-5, the complete variable domain is ETGVTQSPTHLIKTRGQQVTLRCSSQSGHNTVSWYQQALGQGPQFIFQYYREEENGRGNFPPRFSGLQFPNYSSELNVNALELDDSALYLCASRAGTSGRAGETQYFGPGTRLLVL.

The chain links TRBV28 to TRBJ1-4; D ambiguous. The germline V and J ends were trimmed by 5 bases and 0 bases, with 10 bases remaining between them. CDR3 length equals 15 residues. Germline loops: CDR1 MDHEN, CDR2 SYDVKM. The CDR3 region is CASSPQLATNEKLFF. The CDR3, as DNA: TGTGCCAGCAGTCCCCAATTAGCAACTAATGAAAAACTGTTTTTT.

The chain joins TRBV18 to TRBJ1-4, with TRBD1 identical over 7 bases. CDR1 KGHSH and CDR2 LQKENI come from the germline V gene. The length of the CDR3 is 15 residues. J lost 7 bases, V lost 5 bases, and 10 bases had no gene match. CDR3 in amino acids: CASSSTGVEVEKLFF. The CDR3 DNA reads as TGTGCCAGCTCATCAACAGGGGTAGAGGTTGAAAAACTGTTTTTT.

The CDR3 coding sequence is TGCGCCAGCAGCCAGTGGGGGGGCGAGCAGTACTTC. Translated, it gives CASSQWGGEQYF. The V call is TRBV4-1, the J call TRBJ2-7, with TRBD2 matching over 7 bases. This CDR3 has 12 amino acids. J gave up 6 bases and V 3 bases, and 2 bases lay outside the gene matches. CDR1 is MGHRA, CDR2 YSYEKL, per germline.

The rearrangement links TRBV19 to TRBJ2-1, with D hard to call. Germline assignment: CDR1 LNHDA and CDR2 SQIVND (reference sequence). V shed 5 bases and J shed 6 bases, with 14 bases lying between them. The CDR3 sequence is 14 residues long. CDR3 amino acids: CASSAVNFLNEQFF. The CDR3 coding sequence is TGTGCCAGTAGTGCCGTTAACTTCCTCAATGAGCAGTTCTTC.